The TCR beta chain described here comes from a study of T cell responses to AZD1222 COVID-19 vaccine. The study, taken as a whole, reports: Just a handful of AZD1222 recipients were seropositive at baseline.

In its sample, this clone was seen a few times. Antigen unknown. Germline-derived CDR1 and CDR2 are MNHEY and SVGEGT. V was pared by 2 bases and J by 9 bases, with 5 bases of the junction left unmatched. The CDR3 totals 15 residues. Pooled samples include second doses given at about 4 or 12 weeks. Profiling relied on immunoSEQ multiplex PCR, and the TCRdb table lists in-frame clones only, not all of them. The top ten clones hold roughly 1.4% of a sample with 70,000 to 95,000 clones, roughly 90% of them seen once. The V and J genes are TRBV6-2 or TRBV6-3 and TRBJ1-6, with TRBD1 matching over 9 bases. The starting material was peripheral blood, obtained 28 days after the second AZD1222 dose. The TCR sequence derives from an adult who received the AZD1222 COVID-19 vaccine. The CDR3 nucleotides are TGTGCCAGCAGTTACCGCGGACAGGGGACTTCACCCCTCCACTTT. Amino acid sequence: CASSYRGQGTSPLHF.